This record covers a single TCR beta chain. Here immunoSEQ multiplex PCR was the method, and the copy in TCRdb shows in-frame clones only, minus some. Of approximately 70,000 clones in the sample, approximately 92% were seen once. The sample belongs to a study of blood T cell repertoires in COVID-19. The wider study: Acute and convalescent COVID-19 specimens originated in the United States, Italy and Spain. Sources were T cells, B-cell-depleted T cells, or PBMCs; the material itself was cDNA or gDNA.

Germline V CDR1 and CDR2: SGHRS, YFSETQ. The CDR3 covers 14 residues. Trimming at V came to 3 bases and at J to 4 bases, leaving 1 base not matched to a gene. The sequence came from a human donor with active COVID-19. The donor label of this sample is uncertain. Specimen: peripheral blood. The chain joins TRBV5-1 to TRBJ1-3, with TRBD1 matching over 10 bases. For the CDR3, the DNA is TGCGCCAGCAGCTCGACAGGGGGCGGAAACACCATATATTTT. Its translation: CASSSTGGGNTIYF.